This T cell receptor beta chain was identified in a study of CD8 T cells in Susac syndrome. Reverse transcription used roughly 0.45 to 1 ug RNA and random hexamers. Amplification of TCR beta CDR3 across 54 Vbeta and 13 Jbeta was performed with immunoSEQ multiplex PCR. A single record per CDR3 protein comes from TCRdb applying MiXCR to the immunoSEQ multiplex PCR reads. The sample lists 120,000 or so distinct CDR3 sequences, around 94% occurring once. Sequencing of TCR beta was performed on blood CD8+ T cells and on blood CD4+ T cells. It was healthy donors who served as the controls, matched for age and sex. Negative isolation yielded CD8+ and CD4+ T cells; FACS enriched TEMRA cells. The TCR sequence derives from a human donor in good health. Sequenced material: CD4+ T cells from PBMCs.

The CDR3 bases are TGCAGTGCTAGAGATCCTGGGGTAAACACCATATATTTT. Amino acid sequence: CSARDPGVNTIYF. The chain links TRBV20-1 to TRBJ1-3; D is undetermined. V was pared by 0 bases and J by 6 bases, with 9 bases between. The CDR3 spans 13 residues. Germline values: CDR1 DFQATT, CDR2 SNEGSKA (reference sequence).